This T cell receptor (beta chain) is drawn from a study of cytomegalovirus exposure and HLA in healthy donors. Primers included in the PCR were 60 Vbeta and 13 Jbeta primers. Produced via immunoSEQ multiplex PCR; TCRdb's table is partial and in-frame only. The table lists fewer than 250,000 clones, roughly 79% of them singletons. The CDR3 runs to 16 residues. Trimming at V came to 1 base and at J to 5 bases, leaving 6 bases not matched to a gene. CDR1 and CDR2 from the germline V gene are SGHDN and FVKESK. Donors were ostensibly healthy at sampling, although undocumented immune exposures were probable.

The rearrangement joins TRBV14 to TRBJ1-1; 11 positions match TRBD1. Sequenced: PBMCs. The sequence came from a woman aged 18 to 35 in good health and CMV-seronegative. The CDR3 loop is CASSQGGQGVWTEAFF. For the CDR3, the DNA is TGTGCCAGCAGCCAAGGGGGACAGGGGGTATGGACTGAAGCTTTCTTT.